This TCR beta chain stems from a study of control samples from healthy donors and cancer patients. Sequencing used immunoSEQ multiplex PCR; TCRdb keeps in-frame clones, though not all of them. This table has some 220,000 clones, 85% to 95% appearing once. Deletions cut 3 bases from V and 0 bases from J, with 15 bases between. Germline assignment: CDR1 MGHRA and CDR2 YSYEKL. The CDR3 covers 17 residues. The rearrangement joins TRBV4-1 to TRBJ1-5, with a tentative D call TRBD1 (6 bases). Sequencing was done on a sample of blood. This TCR was recovered from a man between 50 and 59 years old in good health. The DNA of the CDR3 is TGCGCCAGCAGCCAGAGGGGGTCTCCATTTAGCAATCAGCCCCAGCATTTT. Its protein is CASSQRGSPFSNQPQHF.